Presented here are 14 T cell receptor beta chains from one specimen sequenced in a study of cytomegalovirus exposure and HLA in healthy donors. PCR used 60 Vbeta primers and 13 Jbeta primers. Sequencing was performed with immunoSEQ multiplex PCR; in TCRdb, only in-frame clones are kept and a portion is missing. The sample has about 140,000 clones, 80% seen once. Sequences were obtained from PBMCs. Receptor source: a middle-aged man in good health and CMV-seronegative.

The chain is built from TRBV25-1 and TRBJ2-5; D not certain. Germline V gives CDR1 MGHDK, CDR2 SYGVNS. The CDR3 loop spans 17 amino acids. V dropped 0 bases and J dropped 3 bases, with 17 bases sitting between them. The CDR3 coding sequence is TGTGCCAGCAGTGAATATTCTCGGGTCGCTCGTAAAGAGACCCAGTACTTC. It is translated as CASSEYSRVARKETQYF.

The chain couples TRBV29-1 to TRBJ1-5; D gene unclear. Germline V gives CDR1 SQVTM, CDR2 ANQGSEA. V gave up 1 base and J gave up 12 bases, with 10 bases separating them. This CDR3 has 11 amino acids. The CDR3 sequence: CSVEVRNFQHF. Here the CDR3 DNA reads TGCAGCGTTGAAGTGCGGAACTTCCAGCATTTT.

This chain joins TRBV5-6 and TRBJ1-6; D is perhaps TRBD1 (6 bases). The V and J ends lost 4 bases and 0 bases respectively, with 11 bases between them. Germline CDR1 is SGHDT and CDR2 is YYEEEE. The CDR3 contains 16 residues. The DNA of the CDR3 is TGTGCCAGCAGCGGGGGCAGGGGCTCCTATAATTCACCCCTCCACTTT. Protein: CASSGGRGSYNSPLHF.

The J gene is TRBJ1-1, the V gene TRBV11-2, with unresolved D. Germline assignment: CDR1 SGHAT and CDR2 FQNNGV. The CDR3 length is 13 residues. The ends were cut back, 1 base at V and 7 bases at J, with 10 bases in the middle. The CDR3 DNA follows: TGTGCCAGCAGCTTAGGGGGAGGATTTGAAGCTTTCTTT. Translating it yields CASSLGGGFEAFF. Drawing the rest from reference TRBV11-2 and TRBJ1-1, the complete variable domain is EAGVAQSPRYKIIEKRQSVAFWCNPISGHATLYWYQQILGQGPKLLIQFQNNGVVDDSQLPKDRFSAERLKGVDSTLKIQPAKLEDSAVYLCASSLGGGFEAFFGQGTRLTVV.

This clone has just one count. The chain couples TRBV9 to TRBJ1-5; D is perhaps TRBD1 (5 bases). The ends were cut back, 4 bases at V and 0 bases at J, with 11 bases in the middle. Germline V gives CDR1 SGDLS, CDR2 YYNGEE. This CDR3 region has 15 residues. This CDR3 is CASSPTGHSNQPQHF. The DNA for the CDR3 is TGTGCCAGCAGCCCGACTGGACATAGCAATCAGCCCCAGCATTTT.

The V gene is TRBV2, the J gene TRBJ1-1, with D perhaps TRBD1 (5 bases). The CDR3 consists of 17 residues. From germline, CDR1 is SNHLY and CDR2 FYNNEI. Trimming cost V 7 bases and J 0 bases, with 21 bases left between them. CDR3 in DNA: TGTGCCAGCAAACCCATCGGTCAGGGCCTCCTGAACACTGAAGCTTTCTTT. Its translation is CASKPIGQGLLNTEAFF.

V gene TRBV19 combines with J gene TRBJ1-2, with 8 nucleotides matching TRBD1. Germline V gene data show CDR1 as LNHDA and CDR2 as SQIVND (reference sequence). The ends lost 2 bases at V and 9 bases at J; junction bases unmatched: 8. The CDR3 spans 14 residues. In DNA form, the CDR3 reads TGTGCCAGTAGTATAAATGGACAGGGCATGAGCTACACCTTC. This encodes CASSINGQGMSYTF.

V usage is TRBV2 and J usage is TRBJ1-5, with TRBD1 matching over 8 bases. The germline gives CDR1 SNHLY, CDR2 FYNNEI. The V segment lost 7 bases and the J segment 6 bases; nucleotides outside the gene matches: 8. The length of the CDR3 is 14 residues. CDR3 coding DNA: TGTGCCAGCAATCCCCAGGGGGCCGGTCAGCCCCAGCATTTT. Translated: CASNPQGAGQPQHF.

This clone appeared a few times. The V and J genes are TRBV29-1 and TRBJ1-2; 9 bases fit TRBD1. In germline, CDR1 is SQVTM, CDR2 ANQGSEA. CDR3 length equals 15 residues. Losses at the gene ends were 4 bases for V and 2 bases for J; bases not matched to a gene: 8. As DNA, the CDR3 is TGCAGCGTTGGGCCCGGGACAGGGTGGAACTATGGCTACACCTTC. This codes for CSVGPGTGWNYGYTF.

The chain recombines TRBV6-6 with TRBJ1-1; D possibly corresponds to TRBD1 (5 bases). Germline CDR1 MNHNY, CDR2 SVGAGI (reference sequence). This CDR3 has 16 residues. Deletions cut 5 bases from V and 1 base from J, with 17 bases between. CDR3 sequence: CASSRGIGASNTEAFF. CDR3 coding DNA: TGTGCCAGCAGTCGCGGAATAGGGGCTTCGAACACTGAAGCTTTCTTT.

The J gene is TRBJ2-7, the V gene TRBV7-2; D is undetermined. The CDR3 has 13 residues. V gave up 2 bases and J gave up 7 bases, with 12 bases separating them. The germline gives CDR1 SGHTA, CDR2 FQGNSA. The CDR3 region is CASSLFGRREQYF. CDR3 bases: TGTGCCAGCAGCTTATTTGGCCGCCGTGAGCAGTACTTC.

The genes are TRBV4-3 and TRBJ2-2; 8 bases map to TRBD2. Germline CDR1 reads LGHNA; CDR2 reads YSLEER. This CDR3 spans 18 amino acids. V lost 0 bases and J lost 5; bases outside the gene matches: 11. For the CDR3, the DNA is TGCGCCAGCAGCCAAGATCCTTTAGGCGGGGGGTCTACCGGGGAGCTGTTTTTT. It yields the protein CASSQDPLGGGSTGELFF.

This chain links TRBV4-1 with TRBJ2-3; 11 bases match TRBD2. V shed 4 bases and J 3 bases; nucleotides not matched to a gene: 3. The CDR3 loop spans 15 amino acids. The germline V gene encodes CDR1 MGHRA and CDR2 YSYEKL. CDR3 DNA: TGCGCCAGCAGCCGGGGACTAGCGGAAACAGATACGCAGTATTTT. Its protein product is CASSRGLAETDTQYF.

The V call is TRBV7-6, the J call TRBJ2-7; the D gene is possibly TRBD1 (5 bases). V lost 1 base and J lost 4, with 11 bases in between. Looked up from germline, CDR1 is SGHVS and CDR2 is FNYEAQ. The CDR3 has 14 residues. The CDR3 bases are TGTGCCAGCAGCTTAGACGCAGGGCAATACGAGCAGTACTTC. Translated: CASSLDAGQYEQYF. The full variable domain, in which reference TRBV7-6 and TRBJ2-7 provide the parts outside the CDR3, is GAGVSQSPRYKVTKRGQDVALRCDPISGHVSLYWYRQALGQGPEFLTYFNYEAQQDKSGLPNDRFSAERPEGSISTLTIQRTEQRDSAMYRCASSLDAGQYEQYFGPGTRLTVT.